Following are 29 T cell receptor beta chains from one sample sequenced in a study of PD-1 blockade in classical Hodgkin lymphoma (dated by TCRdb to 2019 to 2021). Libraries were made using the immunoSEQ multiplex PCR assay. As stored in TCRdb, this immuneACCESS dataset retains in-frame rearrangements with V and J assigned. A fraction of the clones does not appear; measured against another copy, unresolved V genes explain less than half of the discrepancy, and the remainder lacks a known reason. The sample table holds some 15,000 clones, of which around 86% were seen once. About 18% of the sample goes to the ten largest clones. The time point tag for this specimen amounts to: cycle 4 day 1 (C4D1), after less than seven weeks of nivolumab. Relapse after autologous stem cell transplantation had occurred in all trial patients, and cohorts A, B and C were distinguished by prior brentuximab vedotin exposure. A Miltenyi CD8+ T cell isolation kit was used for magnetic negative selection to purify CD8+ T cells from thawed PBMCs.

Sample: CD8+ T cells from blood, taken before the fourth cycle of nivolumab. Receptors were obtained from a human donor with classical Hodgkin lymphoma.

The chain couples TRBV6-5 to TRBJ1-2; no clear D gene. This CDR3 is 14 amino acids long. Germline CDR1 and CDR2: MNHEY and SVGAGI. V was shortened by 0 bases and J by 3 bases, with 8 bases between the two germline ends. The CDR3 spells CASSYSSGYYGYTF. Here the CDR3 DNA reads TGTGCCAGCAGTTACTCGTCAGGATACTATGGCTACACCTTC.

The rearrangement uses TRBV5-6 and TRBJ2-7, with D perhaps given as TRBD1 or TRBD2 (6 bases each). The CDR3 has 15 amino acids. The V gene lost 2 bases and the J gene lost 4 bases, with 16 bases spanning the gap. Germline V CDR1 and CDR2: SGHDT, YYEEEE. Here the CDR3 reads CASSFGGGLSYEQYF. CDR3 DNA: TGTGCCAGCAGCTTTGGAGGGGGACTTTCTTACGAGCAGTACTTC.

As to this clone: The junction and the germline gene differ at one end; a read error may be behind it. CDR3: CASSWTAW. CDR3 nucleotide sequence: TGTGCCAGCAGTTGGACGGCGTGG. This chain joins TRBV6-1 and TRBJ2-7; D is unclear. CDR3 length: 8 residues. The germline V gene encodes CDR1 MNHNS and CDR2 SASEGT.

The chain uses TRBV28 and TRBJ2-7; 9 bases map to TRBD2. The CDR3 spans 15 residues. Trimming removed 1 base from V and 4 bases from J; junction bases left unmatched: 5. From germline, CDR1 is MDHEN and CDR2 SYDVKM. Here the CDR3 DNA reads TGTGCCAGCAGTTTATTTGGCGGGGGGGGATACGAGCAGTACTTC. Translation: CASSLFGGGGYEQYF. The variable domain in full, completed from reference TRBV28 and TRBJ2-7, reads DVKVTQSSRYLVKRTGEKVFLECVQDMDHENMFWYRQDPGLGLRLIYFSYDVKMKEKGDIPEGYSVSREKKERFSLILESASTNQTSMYLCASSLFGGGGYEQYFGPGTRLTVT.

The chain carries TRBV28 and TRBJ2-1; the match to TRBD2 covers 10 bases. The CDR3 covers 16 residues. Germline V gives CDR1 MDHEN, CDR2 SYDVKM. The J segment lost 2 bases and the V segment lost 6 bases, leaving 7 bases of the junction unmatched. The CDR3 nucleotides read TGTGCCAGCAGCCGATTAGCGGGAGGCCCCTACAATGAGCAGTTCTTC. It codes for CASSRLAGGPYNEQFF.

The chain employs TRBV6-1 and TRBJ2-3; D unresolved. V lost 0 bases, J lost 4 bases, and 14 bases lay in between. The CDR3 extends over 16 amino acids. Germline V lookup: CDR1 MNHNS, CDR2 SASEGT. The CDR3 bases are TGTGCCAGCAGTGAAGCGGGGTGGTCTAGACCAGATACGCAGTATTTT. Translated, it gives CASSEAGWSRPDTQYF.

DNA for the CDR3: TGTGCCAGCAGCTGGACTAGTTTCTGCGGCTACGAGCAGTACTTC. Amino acid sequence: CASSWTSFCGYEQYF. The chain has TRBV11-3 and TRBJ2-7; 7 nucleotides agree with TRBD2. This CDR3 spans 15 amino acids. V shed 4 bases, J shed 3 bases, and the junction held 9 bases outside the gene matches. Germline assignment: CDR1 SGHNT and CDR2 YENEEA.

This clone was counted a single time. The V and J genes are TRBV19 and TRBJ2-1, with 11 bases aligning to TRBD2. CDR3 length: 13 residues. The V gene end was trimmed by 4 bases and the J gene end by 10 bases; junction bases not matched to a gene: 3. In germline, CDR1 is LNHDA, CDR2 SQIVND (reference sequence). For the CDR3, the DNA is TGTGCCAGTAGTACTAGCGGGGGGCGGGAGCAGTTCTTC. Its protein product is CASSTSGGREQFF.

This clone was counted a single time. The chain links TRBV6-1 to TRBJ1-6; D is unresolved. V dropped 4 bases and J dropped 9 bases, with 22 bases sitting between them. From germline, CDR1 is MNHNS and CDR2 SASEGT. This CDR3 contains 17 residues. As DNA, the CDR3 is TGTGCCAGCAGTGCCTTCCGGGCTGATCCAGTGGGTTCACCCCTCCACTTT. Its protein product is CASSAFRADPVGSPLHF.

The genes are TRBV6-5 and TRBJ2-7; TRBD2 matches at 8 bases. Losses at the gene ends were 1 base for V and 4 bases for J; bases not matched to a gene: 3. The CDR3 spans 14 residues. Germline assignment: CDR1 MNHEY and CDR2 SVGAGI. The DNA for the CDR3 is TGTGCCAGCAGTTACTTCAGCGGGAGTTACGAGCAGTACTTC. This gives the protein CASSYFSGSYEQYF.

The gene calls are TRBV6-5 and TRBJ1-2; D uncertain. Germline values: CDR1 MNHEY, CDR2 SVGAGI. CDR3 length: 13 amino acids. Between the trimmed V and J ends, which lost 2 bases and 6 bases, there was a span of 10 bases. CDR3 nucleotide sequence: TGTGCCAGCAGTTACAGGGCAAGGGATGGCTACACCTTC. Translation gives CASSYRARDGYTF.

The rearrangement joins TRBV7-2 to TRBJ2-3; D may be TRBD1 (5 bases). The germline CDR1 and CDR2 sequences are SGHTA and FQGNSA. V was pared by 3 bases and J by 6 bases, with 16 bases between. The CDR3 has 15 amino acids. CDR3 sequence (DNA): TGTGCCAGCAGCTTCGCAGGGCGTGATGTGGATACGCAGTATTTT. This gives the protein CASSFAGRDVDTQYF.

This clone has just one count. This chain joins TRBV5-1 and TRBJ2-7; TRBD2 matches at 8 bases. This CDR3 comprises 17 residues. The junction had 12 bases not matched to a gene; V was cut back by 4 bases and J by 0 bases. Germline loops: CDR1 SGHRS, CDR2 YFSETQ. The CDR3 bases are TGCGCCAGCAGCCCACTACCGACGGGACTAGTCTCCTACGAGCAGTACTTC. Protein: CASSPLPTGLVSYEQYF.

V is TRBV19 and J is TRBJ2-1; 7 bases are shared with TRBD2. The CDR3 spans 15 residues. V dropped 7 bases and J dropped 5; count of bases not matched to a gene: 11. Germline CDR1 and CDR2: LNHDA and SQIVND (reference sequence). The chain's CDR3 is CASNLWGGDHNEQFF. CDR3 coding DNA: TGTGCCAGTAACTTATGGGGAGGGGACCACAATGAGCAGTTCTTC.

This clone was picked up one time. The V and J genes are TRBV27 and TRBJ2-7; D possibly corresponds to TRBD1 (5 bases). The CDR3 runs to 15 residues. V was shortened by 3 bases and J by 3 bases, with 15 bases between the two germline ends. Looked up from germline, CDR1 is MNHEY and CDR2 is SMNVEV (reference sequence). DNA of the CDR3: TGTGCCAGCAGTTTCTTAGGGATGGGGCTCTACGAGCAGTACTTC. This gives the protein CASSFLGMGLYEQYF.

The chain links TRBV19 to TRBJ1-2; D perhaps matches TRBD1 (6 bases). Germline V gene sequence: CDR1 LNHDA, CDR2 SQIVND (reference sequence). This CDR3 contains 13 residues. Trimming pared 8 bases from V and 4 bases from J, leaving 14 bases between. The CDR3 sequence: CASQPGQIYGYTF. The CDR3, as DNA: TGTGCCAGTCAGCCGGGACAAATCTATGGCTACACCTTC.

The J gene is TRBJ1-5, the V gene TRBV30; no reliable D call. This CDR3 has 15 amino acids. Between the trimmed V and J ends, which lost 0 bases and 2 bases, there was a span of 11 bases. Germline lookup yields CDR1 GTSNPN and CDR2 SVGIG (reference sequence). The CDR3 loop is CAWSVSSVGNQPQHF. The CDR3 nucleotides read TGTGCCTGGAGTGTATCGTCGGTGGGCAATCAGCCCCAGCATTTT.

This chain's CDR3 is CASSYGFSGAAYEQYF. The CDR3 DNA reads as TGTGCCAGCAGTTACGGTTTCAGCGGAGCGGCCTACGAGCAGTACTTC. The chain recombines TRBV6-5 with TRBJ2-7, with D possibly being TRBD2 (5 bases). CDR1 is MNHEY, CDR2 SVGAGI, per germline. The CDR3 consists of 16 residues. V was cut by 2 bases and J by 2 bases, with 16 bases left in between.

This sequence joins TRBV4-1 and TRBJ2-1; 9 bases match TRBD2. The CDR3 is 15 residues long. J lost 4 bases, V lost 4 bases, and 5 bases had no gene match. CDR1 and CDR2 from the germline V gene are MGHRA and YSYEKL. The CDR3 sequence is CASSPLAGSYNEQFF. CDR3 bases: TGCGCCAGCAGCCCCCTAGCGGGGAGTTACAATGAGCAGTTCTTC.

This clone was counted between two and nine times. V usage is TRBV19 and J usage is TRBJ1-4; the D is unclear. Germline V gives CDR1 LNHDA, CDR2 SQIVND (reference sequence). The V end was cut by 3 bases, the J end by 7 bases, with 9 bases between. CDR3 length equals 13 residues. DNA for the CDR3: TGTGCCAGTAGTATCCTAGGGAGTGAAAAACTGTTTTTT. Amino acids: CASSILGSEKLFF.

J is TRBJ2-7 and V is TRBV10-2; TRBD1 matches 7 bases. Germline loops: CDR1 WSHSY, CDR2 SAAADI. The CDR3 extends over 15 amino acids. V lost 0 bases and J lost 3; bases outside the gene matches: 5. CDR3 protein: CASSESGRGFYEQYF. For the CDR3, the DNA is TGCGCCAGCAGTGAGTCGGGCAGGGGGTTCTACGAGCAGTACTTC.

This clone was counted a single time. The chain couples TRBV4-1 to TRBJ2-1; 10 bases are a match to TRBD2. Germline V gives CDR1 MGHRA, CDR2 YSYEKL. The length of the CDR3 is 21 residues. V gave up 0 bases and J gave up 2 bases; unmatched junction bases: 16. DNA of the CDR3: TGCGCCAGCAGCCAAGATGAACGGACAGAGTTTACTAGCGGGGCCTACAATGAGCAGTTCTTC. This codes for CASSQDERTEFTSGAYNEQFF.

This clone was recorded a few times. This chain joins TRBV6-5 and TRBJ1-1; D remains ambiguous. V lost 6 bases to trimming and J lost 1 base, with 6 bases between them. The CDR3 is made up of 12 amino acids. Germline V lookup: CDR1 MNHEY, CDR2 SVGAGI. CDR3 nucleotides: TGTGCCAGCAGCGATACGAACACTGAAGCTTTCTTT. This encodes CASSDTNTEAFF.

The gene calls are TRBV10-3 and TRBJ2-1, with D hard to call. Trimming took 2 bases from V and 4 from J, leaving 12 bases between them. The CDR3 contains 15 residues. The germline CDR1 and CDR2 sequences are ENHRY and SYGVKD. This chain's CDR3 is CAISESREAYNEQFF. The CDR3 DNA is TGTGCCATCAGTGAGAGCAGAGAAGCGTACAATGAGCAGTTCTTC.

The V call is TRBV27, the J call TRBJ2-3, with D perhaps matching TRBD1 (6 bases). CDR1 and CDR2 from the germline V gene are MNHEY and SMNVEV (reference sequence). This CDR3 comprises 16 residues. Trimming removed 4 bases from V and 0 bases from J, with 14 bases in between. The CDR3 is CASSYRQAPSTDTQYF. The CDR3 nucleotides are TGTGCCAGCAGTTACCGACAGGCACCTAGCACAGATACGCAGTATTTT.

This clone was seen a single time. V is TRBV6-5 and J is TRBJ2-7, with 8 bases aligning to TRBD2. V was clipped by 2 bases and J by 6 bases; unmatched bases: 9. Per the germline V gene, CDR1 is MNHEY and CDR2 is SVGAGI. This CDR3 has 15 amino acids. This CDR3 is CASSYPGLAPGEQYF. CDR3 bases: TGTGCCAGCAGTTACCCCGGACTAGCTCCGGGCGAGCAGTACTTC.

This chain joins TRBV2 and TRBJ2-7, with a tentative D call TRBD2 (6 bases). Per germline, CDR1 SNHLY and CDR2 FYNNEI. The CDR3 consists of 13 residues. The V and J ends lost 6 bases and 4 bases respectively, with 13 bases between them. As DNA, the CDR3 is TGTGCCAGCAGCCCATCCGGAGGGTACGAGCAGTACTTC. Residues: CASSPSGGYEQYF.

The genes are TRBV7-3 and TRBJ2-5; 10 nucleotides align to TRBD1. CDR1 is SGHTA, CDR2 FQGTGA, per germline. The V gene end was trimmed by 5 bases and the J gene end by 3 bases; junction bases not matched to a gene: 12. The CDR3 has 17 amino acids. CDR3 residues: CASSPYPGQGTKETQYF. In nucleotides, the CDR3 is TGTGCCAGCAGCCCATACCCGGGACAGGGGACGAAAGAGACCCAGTACTTC.

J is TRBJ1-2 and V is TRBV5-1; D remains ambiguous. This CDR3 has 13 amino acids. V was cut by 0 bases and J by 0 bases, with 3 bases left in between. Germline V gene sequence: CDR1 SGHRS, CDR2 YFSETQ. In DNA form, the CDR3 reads TGCGCCAGCAGCTTGGCCGCTAACTATGGCTACACCTTC. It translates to CASSLAANYGYTF.